This T cell receptor (beta chain) was obtained from a study of blood T cell repertoires in COVID-19. Study information: Spain, Italy and the United States supplied samples that represented acute and convalescent COVID-19. From T cells, B-cell-depleted T cells, or PBMCs came the material, which was cDNA or gDNA.

This clone was seen a handful of times. In the study's own analysis: It was from reference gene primer amplification that nucleated cell counts were estimated. Data came from immunoSEQ multiplex PCR; TCRdb stores just in-frame clones and leaves some out. V, J and clone size reflect that table, while D and trimming were determined from the DNA. The repertoire holds about 36,000 clones, around 80% seen once, with roughly 2% in the top ten. This sequence was found in a man in his 60s with active COVID-19. The sequenced material came from peripheral blood.

CDR3 DNA sequence: TGTGCCAGCAGTCCGCTGGGGGGGCTAAGCGGGGAGCTGTTTTTT. Protein: CASSPLGGLSGELFF. The J gene is TRBJ2-2, the V gene TRBV27; D might be TRBD2 (7 bases). The germline V gene encodes CDR1 MNHEY and CDR2 SMNVEV (reference sequence). The CDR3 covers 15 residues. The V gene lost 5 bases and the J gene lost 7 bases, with 17 bases spanning the gap.